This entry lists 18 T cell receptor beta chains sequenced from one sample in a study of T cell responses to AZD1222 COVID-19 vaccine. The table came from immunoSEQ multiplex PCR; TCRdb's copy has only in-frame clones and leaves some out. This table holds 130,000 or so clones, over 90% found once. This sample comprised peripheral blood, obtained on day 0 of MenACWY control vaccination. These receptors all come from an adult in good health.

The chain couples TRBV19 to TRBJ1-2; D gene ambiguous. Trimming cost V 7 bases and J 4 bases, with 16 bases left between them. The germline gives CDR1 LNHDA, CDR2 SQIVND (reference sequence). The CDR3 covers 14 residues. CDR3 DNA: TGTGCCAGTACTCCGGGGAGAGTAGGCTATGGCTACACCTTC. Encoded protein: CASTPGRVGYGYTF. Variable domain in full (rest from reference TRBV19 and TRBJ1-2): DGGITQSPKYLFRKEGQNVTLSCEQNLNHDAMYWYRQDPGQGLRLIYYSQIVNDFQKGDIAEGYSVSREKKESFPLTVTSAQKNPTAFYLCASTPGRVGYGYTFGSGTRLTVV.

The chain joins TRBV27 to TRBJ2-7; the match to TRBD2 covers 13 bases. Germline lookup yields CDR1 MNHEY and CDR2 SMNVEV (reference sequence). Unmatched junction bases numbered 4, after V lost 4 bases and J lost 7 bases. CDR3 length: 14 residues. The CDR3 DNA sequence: TGTGCCAGCAGTTGGGCGGGACTAGCGGGGGAGCAGTACTTC. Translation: CASSWAGLAGEQYF.

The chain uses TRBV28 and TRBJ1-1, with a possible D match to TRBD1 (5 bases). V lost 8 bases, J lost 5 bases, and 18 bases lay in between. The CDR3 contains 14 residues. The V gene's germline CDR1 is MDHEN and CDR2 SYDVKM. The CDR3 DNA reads TGTGCCAGCCTAAGTGGGGCCTATGGGACTGAAGCTTTCTTT. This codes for CASLSGAYGTEAFF.

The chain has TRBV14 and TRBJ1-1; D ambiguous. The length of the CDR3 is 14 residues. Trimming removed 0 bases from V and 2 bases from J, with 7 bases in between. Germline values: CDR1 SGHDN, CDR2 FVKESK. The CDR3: CASSQDLANTEAFF. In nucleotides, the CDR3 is TGTGCCAGCAGCCAAGATTTGGCTAACACTGAAGCTTTCTTT.

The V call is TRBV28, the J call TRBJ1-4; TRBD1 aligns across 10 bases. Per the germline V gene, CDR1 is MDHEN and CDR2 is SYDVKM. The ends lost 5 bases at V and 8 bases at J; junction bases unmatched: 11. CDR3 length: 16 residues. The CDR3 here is CASSTPKRDRGEKLFF. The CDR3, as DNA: TGTGCCAGCAGTACCCCCAAACGGGACAGGGGAGAAAAACTGTTTTTT.

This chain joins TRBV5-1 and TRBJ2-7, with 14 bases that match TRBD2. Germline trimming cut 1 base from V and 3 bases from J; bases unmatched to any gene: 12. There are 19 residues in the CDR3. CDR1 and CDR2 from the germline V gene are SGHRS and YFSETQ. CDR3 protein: CASSLTGTSGRGGLYEQYF. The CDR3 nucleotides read TGCGCCAGCAGCTTGACTGGGACTAGCGGGAGAGGGGGTCTCTACGAGCAGTACTTC.

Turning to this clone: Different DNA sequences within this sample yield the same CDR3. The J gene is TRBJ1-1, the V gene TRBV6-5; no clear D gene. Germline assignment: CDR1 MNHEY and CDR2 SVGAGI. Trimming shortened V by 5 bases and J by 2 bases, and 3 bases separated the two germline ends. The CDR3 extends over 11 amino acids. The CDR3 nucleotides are TGTGCCAGCAGTCGAAACACTGAAGCTTTCTTT. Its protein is CASSRNTEAFF.

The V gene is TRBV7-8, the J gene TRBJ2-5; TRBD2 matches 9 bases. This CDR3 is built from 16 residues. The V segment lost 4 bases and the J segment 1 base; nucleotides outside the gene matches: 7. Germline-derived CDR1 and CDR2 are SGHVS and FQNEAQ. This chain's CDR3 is CASSSIPSGVQETQYF. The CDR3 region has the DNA TGTGCCAGCAGCTCGATCCCTAGCGGGGTCCAAGAGACCCAGTACTTC.

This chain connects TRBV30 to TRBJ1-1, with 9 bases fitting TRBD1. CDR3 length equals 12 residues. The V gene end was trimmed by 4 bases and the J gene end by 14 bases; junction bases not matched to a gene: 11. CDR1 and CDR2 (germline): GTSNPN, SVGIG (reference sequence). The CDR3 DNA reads TGTGCCTGGATGACGGGCGGGACAGGGATATTCTTT. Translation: CAWMTGGTGIFF.

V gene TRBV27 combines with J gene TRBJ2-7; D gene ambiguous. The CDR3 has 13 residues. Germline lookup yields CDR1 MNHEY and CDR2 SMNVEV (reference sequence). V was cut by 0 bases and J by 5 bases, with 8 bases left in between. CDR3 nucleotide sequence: TGTGCCAGCAGTTTATCATTCCAGCACGAGCAGTACTTC. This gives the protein CASSLSFQHEQYF.

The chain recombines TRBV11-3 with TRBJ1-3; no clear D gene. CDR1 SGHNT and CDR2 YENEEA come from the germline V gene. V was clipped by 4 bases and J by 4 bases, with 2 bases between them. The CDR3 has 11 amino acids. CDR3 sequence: CASSSGNTIYF. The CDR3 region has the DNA TGTGCCAGCAGCTCAGGAAACACCATATATTTT.

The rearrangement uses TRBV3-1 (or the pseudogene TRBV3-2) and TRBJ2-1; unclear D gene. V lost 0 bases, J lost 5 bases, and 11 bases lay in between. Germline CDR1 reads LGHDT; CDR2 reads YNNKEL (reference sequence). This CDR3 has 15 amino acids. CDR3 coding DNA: TGTGCCAGCAGCCAAGAAGAGAGCGCCGACAATGAGCAGTTCTTC. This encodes CASSQEESADNEQFF.

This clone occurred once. The chain's CDR3 is CASSQYRDTEAFF. The DNA for the CDR3 is TGCGCCAGCAGCCAGTACAGGGACACTGAAGCTTTCTTT. The gene calls are TRBV4-3 and TRBJ1-1; perhaps TRBD1 as D (6 bases). The CDR3 is made up of 13 amino acids. V lost 3 bases, J lost 3 bases, and 8 bases lay in between. Germline CDR1 reads LGHNA; CDR2 reads YSLEER.

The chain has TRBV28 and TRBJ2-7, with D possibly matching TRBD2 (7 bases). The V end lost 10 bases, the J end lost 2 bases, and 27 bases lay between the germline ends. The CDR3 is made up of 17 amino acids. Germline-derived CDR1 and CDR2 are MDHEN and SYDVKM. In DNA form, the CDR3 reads TGTGCCACCTCTGGGTGGGGGGGCCAGCGGAGGGCCTACGAGCAGTACTTC. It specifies CATSGWGGQRRAYEQYF.

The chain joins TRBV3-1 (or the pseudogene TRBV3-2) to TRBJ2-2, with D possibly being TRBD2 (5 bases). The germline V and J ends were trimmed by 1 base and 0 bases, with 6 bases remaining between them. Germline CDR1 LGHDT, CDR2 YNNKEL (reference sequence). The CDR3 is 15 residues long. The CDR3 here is CASSQGLTNTGELFF. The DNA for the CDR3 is TGTGCCAGCAGCCAAGGACTAACGAACACCGGGGAGCTGTTTTTT.

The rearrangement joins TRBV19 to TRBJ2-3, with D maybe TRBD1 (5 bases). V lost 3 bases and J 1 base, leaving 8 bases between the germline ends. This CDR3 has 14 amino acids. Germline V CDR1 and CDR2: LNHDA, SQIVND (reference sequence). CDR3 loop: CASSIVQGTDTQYF. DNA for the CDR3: TGTGCCAGTAGTATTGTACAGGGCACAGATACGCAGTATTTT.

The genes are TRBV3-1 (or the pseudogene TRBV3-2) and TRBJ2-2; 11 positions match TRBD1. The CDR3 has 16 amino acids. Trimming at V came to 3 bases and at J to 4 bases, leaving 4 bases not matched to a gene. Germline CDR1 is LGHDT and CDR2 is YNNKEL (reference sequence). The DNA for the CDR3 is TGTGCCAGCAGCCATCTCGGGACAGGGGGCACCGGGGAGCTGTTTTTT. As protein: CASSHLGTGGTGELFF.

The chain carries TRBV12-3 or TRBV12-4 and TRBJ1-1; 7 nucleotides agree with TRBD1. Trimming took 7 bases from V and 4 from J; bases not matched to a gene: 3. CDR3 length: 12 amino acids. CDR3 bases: TGTGCCAGCATGACAGGGAGCACTGAAGCTTTCTTT. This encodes CASMTGSTEAFF.